What follows describes a single T cell receptor (beta chain). These data belong to a study of OX40 agonist ivuxolimab in advanced cancers. Study-wide context: Treatment received earlier with anti-PD-1, anti-PD-L1 or anti-CTLA-4 agents was allowed, and over 35% had some.

Libraries were prepared by immunoSEQ multiplex PCR; TCRdb keeps only in-frame clonotypes and omits some of them. This table holds 70,000 or so clones, 92% found once. The sample here was CD4+ or CD8+ T cells sorted from blood, taken in a trial of the OX40 agonist ivuxolimab. This receptor was obtained from an adult with an advanced solid tumor such as melanoma, head and neck, liver or kidney cancer.

CDR3 residues: CASSFGRGWSEAFF. In DNA form, the CDR3 reads TGTGCCAGCAGTTTTGGCAGGGGATGGAGCGAAGCTTTCTTT. This chain connects TRBV27 to TRBJ1-1; D might be TRBD1 (6 bases). The CDR3 length is 14 residues. Trimming shortened V by 3 bases and J by 8 bases, and 16 bases separated the two germline ends. Germline loops: CDR1 MNHEY, CDR2 SMNVEV (reference sequence).